Listed here are 30 T cell receptor beta chains from one sample, sequenced in a study of T cells after yellow fever vaccination. Each CDR3 protein gets one entry after TCRdb re-called the 5' RACE reads with MiXCR. The data hold about 210,000 distinct CDR3 sequences, with 3% to 4% observed a single time. The sequenced sample was CD4+ T cells sorted from PBMCs, obtained 10 days after the yellow fever booster vaccination. These TCRs come from a man aged 18 to 35 who received the YFV17D yellow fever vaccine.

The chain links TRBV20-1 to TRBJ1-6, with D possibly matching TRBD1 (6 bases). Germline V lookup: CDR1 DFQATT, CDR2 SNEGSKA (reference sequence). Trimming took off 1 base at V and 9 bases at J, with 16 bases between the two ends. This CDR3 spans 15 amino acids. CDR3 loop: CSARVQGKLGSPLHF. As DNA, the CDR3 is TGCAGTGCTAGAGTACAGGGCAAGCTTGGTTCACCCCTCCACTTT.

V is TRBV5-1 and J is TRBJ2-5, with D perhaps matching TRBD1 or TRBD2 (5 bases each). The CDR3 totals 15 residues. With 0 bases removed from V and 2 bases from J, the gap between germline ends came to 11 bases. Germline CDR1 SGHRS, CDR2 YFSETQ. CDR3 amino acids: CASSLAGTEQETQYF. The DNA of the CDR3 is TGCGCCAGCAGCTTGGCCGGGACGGAACAAGAGACCCAGTACTTC.

This clonotype came up many times. J is TRBJ1-2 and V is TRBV6-6; D is uncertain. Germline CDR1 is MNHNY and CDR2 is SVGAGI (reference sequence). With 4 bases removed from V and 9 bases from J, the gap between germline ends came to 9 bases. The CDR3 runs to 11 residues. Written as DNA, the CDR3 is TGTGCCAGCAGTTCCCCGGTGAGCTACACCTTC. It is translated as CASSSPVSYTF.

This clonotype came up a few times. The chain uses TRBV19 and TRBJ1-1, with D maybe TRBD1 (5 bases). V was cut by 1 base and J by 2 bases, with 8 bases left in between. Germline CDR1 is LNHDA and CDR2 is SQIVND (reference sequence). The length of the CDR3 is 14 residues. CDR3 residues: CASSIATDNTEAFF. The DNA of the CDR3 is TGTGCCAGTAGTATAGCGACAGACAACACTGAAGCTTTCTTT.

This clonotype was counted at least ten times. The chain is built from TRBV7-2 and TRBJ1-2; 9 bases fit TRBD1. Germline trimming cut 3 bases from V and 6 bases from J; bases unmatched to any gene: 8. Germline assignment: CDR1 SGHTA and CDR2 FQGNSA. The length of the CDR3 is 15 residues. The CDR3 bases are TGTGCCAGCAGCTTCCCACAGGGGGCGCGACATGGCTACACCTTC. Translation: CASSFPQGARHGYTF.

This clonotype was seen at least ten times. The CDR3 DNA reads as TGTGCCAGCAGTCCAGAACGGGTGGATACGCAGTATTTT. Its protein product is CASSPERVDTQYF. The V and J genes are TRBV12-3 or TRBV12-4 and TRBJ2-3; D not certain. The germline V and J ends were trimmed by 5 bases and 6 bases, with 12 bases remaining between them. The CDR3 covers 13 residues.

The sample holds many counts of this clonotype. This chain links TRBV7-6 with TRBJ2-6; possible D gene TRBD2, 6 bases. The germline V gene has CDR1 SGHVS and CDR2 FNYEAQ. V was pared by 4 bases and J by 0 bases, with 22 bases between. This CDR3 contains 20 residues. CDR3 region: CASSSPTGTEPFSGANVLTF. CDR3 DNA sequence: TGTGCCAGCAGCTCACCGACCGGGACTGAGCCTTTCTCTGGGGCCAACGTCCTGACTTTC.

The V gene is TRBV10-3, the J gene TRBJ2-1, with a possible D match to TRBD1 (6 bases). The germline CDR1 and CDR2 sequences are ENHRY and SYGVKD. V dropped 3 bases and J dropped 6 bases, with 15 bases sitting between them. This CDR3 has 15 amino acids. In nucleotides, the CDR3 is TGTGCCATCAGTGATTCATCCCTCAGGGGCAATGAGCAGTTCTTC. Translation: CAISDSSLRGNEQFF.

In this sample, this clonotype turned up a few times. The chain combines TRBV18 with TRBJ1-3; a possible D gene is TRBD1 (6 bases). CDR3 length: 16 residues. Trimming took off 5 bases at V and 0 bases at J, with 14 bases between the two ends. Germline V gene sequence: CDR1 KGHSH, CDR2 LQKENI. CDR3 DNA: TGTGCCAGCTCAAAAGGGGGAAGCAGCTCTGGAAACACCATATATTTT. It translates to CASSKGGSSSGNTIYF.

The V and J genes are TRBV12-3 or TRBV12-4 and TRBJ2-2, with D uncertain. The CDR3 is 13 amino acids. The V gene lost 3 bases and the J gene lost 7 bases, with 9 bases spanning the gap. CDR3 bases: TGTGCCAGCAGTTTTGGATTCGACGGGGAGCTGTTTTTT. Its translation is CASSFGFDGELFF.

This clonotype was found many times. The chain carries TRBV9 and TRBJ1-3; D not certain. With 4 bases removed from V and 0 bases from J, the gap between germline ends came to 11 bases. The germline V gene encodes CDR1 SGDLS and CDR2 YYNGEE. The CDR3 contains 15 residues. The CDR3 DNA follows: TGTGCCAGCAGCCCCTCCTATCCCTCTGGAAACACCATATATTTT. The encoded protein is CASSPSYPSGNTIYF.

V usage is TRBV5-5 and J usage is TRBJ2-4; TRBD2 is a possible D gene (5 bases). Germline CDR1 SGHKS, CDR2 YYEKEE (reference sequence). This CDR3 has 17 amino acids. With 4 bases removed from V and 3 bases from J, the gap between germline ends came to 20 bases. The CDR3 DNA is TGTGCCAGCAGCGGACGCCTGACGGGAACAGACAAAAACATTCAGTACTTC. This translates into CASSGRLTGTDKNIQYF.

This clonotype was detected ten times or more. The chain couples TRBV12-3 or TRBV12-4 to TRBJ1-6; D is ambiguous. The V end was cut by 6 bases, the J end by 11 bases, with 14 bases between. The CDR3 runs 13 residues. The CDR3 nucleotides read TGTGCCAGCAGCCGGGAGCTTGAGGCACCCCTCCACTTT. Translation gives CASSRELEAPLHF.

Worth noting for this clonotype: This may be a read error: a much more frequent sequence differs by one nucleotide. V usage is TRBV7-9 and J usage is TRBJ1-2; maybe TRBD1 (5 bases). From germline, CDR1 is SEHNR and CDR2 FQNEAQ (reference sequence). Deletions cut 7 bases from V and 7 bases from J, with 16 bases between. The CDR3 is made up of 13 amino acids. In DNA form, the CDR3 reads TGTGCCAGCACGGCCGGGACGGGCTGTGGCTACACCTTC. Amino acids: CASTAGTGCGYTF. The variable domain in full, completed from reference TRBV7-9 and TRBJ1-2, reads DTGVSQNPRHKITKRGQNVTFRCDPISEHNRLYWYRQTLGQGPEFLTYFQNEAQLEKSRLLSDRFSAERPKGSFSTLEIQRTEQGDSAMYLCASTAGTGCGYTFGSGTRLTVV.

This clonotype has at least ten counts. CDR3 nucleotide sequence: TGCGCCAGCAGCTCGGGACAGGGACAAGAGACCCAGTACTTC. This encodes CASSSGQGQETQYF. This sequence joins TRBV5-1 and TRBJ2-5; 9 positions agree with TRBD1. The CDR3 spans 14 residues. The V segment lost 3 bases and the J segment 2 bases; nucleotides outside the gene matches: 2. Germline CDR1 is SGHRS and CDR2 is YFSETQ.

This clonotype was observed a few times. The CDR3, as DNA: TGTGCCAGCAGCTTAGCCTCCGGGGTCAGTGGGGCCAACGTCCTGACTTTC. It encodes CASSLASGVSGANVLTF. The chain recombines TRBV11-2 with TRBJ2-6; D possibly corresponds to TRBD2 (5 bases). V was clipped by 1 base and J by 3 bases, with 13 bases between them. CDR3 length: 17 residues. The germline CDR1 and CDR2 sequences are SGHAT and FQNNGV.

CDR3 in amino acids: CASSLLGASGGVYNEQFF. CDR3 in DNA: TGTGCCAGCAGCCTTCTCGGGGCTAGCGGGGGGGTATACAATGAGCAGTTCTTC. This chain joins TRBV7-2 and TRBJ2-1, with 12 nucleotides matching TRBD2. J was trimmed by 4 bases and V by 5 bases; bases with no gene match: 12. CDR1 is SGHTA, CDR2 FQGNSA, per germline. The length of the CDR3 is 18 residues.

This clonotype turned up a few times. CDR3 coding DNA: TGTGCCAGCAGCTTTCAGGGGCGGGGGAACACTGAAGCTTTCTTT. This translates into CASSFQGRGNTEAFF. The chain couples TRBV11-2 to TRBJ1-1; TRBD1 is a possible D gene (6 bases). Germline CDR1 is SGHAT and CDR2 is FQNNGV. The CDR3 loop spans 15 amino acids. V dropped 3 bases and J dropped 1 base, with 12 bases sitting between them.

This clonotype was seen more than once but under ten times. The chain links TRBV6-1 to TRBJ1-6; D remains ambiguous. Germline V gene data show CDR1 as MNHNS and CDR2 as SASEGT. Trimming shortened V by 11 bases and J by 9 bases, and 17 bases separated the two germline ends. The CDR3 is 13 amino acids. The CDR3 spells CAGTSSASSPLHF. Here the CDR3 DNA reads TGTGCCGGCACAAGCAGCGCTAGTTCACCCCTCCACTTT.

This clonotype was detected ten times or more. The chain uses TRBV12-3 or TRBV12-4 and TRBJ1-2; no firm D call. Trimming removed 5 bases from V and 0 bases from J, with 4 bases in between. The CDR3 is 12 residues long. This CDR3 is CASSRSNYGYTF. The CDR3 nucleotides are TGTGCCAGCAGTCGCTCTAACTATGGCTACACCTTC.

In its sample, this clonotype was seen many times. J is TRBJ2-5 and V is TRBV7-2; D is perhaps TRBD2 (6 bases). The CDR3 runs 14 residues. V lost 5 bases and J lost 4, with 14 bases in between. The germline CDR1 and CDR2 sequences are SGHTA and FQGNSA. CDR3 sequence: CASSPRAGTETQYF. The DNA for the CDR3 is TGTGCCAGCAGCCCACGGGCGGGGACAGAGACCCAGTACTTC.

This clonotype appeared a few times. The CDR3 loop is CASSLLTSLSQETQYF. For the CDR3, the DNA is TGCGCCAGCAGCTTGTTGACTAGTCTCTCCCAAGAGACCCAGTACTTC. The genes are TRBV5-1 and TRBJ2-5; tentative D call: TRBD2 (6 bases). CDR1 and CDR2 from the germline V gene are SGHRS and YFSETQ. The V end lost 1 base, the J end lost 1 base, and 14 bases lay between the germline ends. The CDR3 contains 16 residues.

This clonotype appeared many times. The gene calls are TRBV6-2 or TRBV6-3 and TRBJ2-2; 7 nucleotides agree with TRBD1. Losses at the gene ends were 4 bases for V and 4 bases for J; bases not matched to a gene: 9. This CDR3 contains 16 residues. Germline V gene data show CDR1 as MNHEY and CDR2 as SVGEGT. CDR3 coding DNA: TGTGCCAGCAGTTTCAAAGTCGGGACAGCCACCGGGGAGCTGTTTTTT. Its protein is CASSFKVGTATGELFF.

There are a few counts of this clonotype. CDR3 sequence: CASRISSGNTIYF. The CDR3 nucleotides read TGTGCCAGCAGGATTAGCTCTGGAAACACCATATATTTT. The J gene is TRBJ1-3, the V gene TRBV6-6; D is unresolved. CDR3 size: 13 residues. V lost 6 bases and J lost 0, with 6 bases in between. The germline V gene encodes CDR1 MNHNY and CDR2 SVGAGI (reference sequence).

This clonotype was seen many times. The V gene is TRBV4-3, the J gene TRBJ2-1, with TRBD1 matching over 8 bases. J lost 7 bases, V lost 4 bases, and 6 bases had no gene match. This CDR3 contains 14 residues. Germline V gene sequence: CDR1 LGHNA, CDR2 YSLEER. The DNA of the CDR3 is TGCGCCAGCAGCCTCATTACAGGGGGGAATGAGCAGTTCTTC. This gives the protein CASSLITGGNEQFF.

This clonotype was picked up many times. The J gene is TRBJ1-2, the V gene TRBV6-5; D may be TRBD1 (5 bases). CDR3 length: 12 amino acids. Germline lookup yields CDR1 MNHEY and CDR2 SVGAGI. V was trimmed by 2 bases and J by 8 bases, leaving 9 bases between them. The DNA of the CDR3 is TGTGCCAGCAGTTACCGGGGGAGCGGCTACACCTTC. Its protein product is CASSYRGSGYTF.

This clonotype has at least ten counts. The chain's CDR3 is CASRTREVVMGRGTEAFF. The CDR3 DNA sequence: TGCGCCAGCCGGACGAGGGAGGTCGTAATGGGTCGGGGCACTGAAGCTTTCTTT. J is TRBJ1-1 and V is TRBV5-1; D unclear. This CDR3 region has 18 residues. Per the germline V gene, CDR1 is SGHRS and CDR2 is YFSETQ. The V end lost 7 bases, the J end lost 4 bases, and 29 bases lay between the germline ends. The full variable domain, completed using reference TRBV5-1 and TRBJ1-1, is KAGVTQTPRYLIKTRGQQVTLSCSPISGHRSVSWYQQTPGQGLQFLFEYFSETQRNKGNFPGRFSGRQFSNSRSEMNVSTLELGDSALYLCASRTREVVMGRGTEAFFGQGTRLTVV.

The V and J genes are TRBV11-3 and TRBJ2-5; D might be TRBD1 or TRBD2, each matching 5 bases. Germline CDR1 and CDR2: SGHNT and YENEEA. V lost 5 bases, J lost 3 bases, and 13 bases lay in between. This CDR3 has 14 residues. The CDR3 DNA reads as TGTGCCAGCAGCGCTGGGACGGCCGAAGAGACCCAGTACTTC. The encoded protein is CASSAGTAEETQYF.

There are a few counts of this clonotype. The rearrangement joins TRBV6-2 or TRBV6-3 to TRBJ1-5, with 8 bases aligning to TRBD1. Germline CDR1 reads MNHEY; CDR2 reads SVGEGT. This CDR3 contains 16 residues. Germline trimming cut 5 bases from V and 4 bases from J; bases unmatched to any gene: 10. The CDR3 coding sequence is TGTGCCAGCAGTCAACGGACAGGGCCCCTTAATCAGCCCCAGCATTTT. Translating gives CASSQRTGPLNQPQHF.

V usage is TRBV15 and J usage is TRBJ2-1; perhaps TRBD2 as D (6 bases). Trimming took off 7 bases at V and 3 bases at J, with 16 bases between the two ends. CDR1 LNHNV and CDR2 YYDKDF come from the germline V gene (reference sequence). The CDR3 runs 15 residues. CDR3: CATNVGLAFYNEQFF. In nucleotides, the CDR3 is TGTGCCACCAATGTGGGGCTAGCGTTCTACAATGAGCAGTTCTTC.